This TCR beta chain is drawn from a study of T cell changes during pregnancy in multiple sclerosis. Trimming cost V 0 bases and J 3 bases, with 10 bases left between them. The CDR3 consists of 15 residues. The germline gives CDR1 MGHDK, CDR2 SYGVNS. Measured with immunoSEQ multiplex PCR; TCRdb has only the in-frame clones, and not every one. The sample has about 92,000 clones; around 94% are singletons. The source was peripheral blood, collected in the first trimester of pregnancy. The chain joins TRBV25-1 to TRBJ2-3; D is unresolved. The clonotype comes from a female donor with multiple sclerosis, enrolled in a pregnancy study. CDR3 in amino acids: CASSEYFNGTDTQYF. Written as DNA, the CDR3 is TGTGCCAGCAGTGAATATTTCAACGGGACAGATACGCAGTATTTT.